This is a list of T cell receptor beta chains from one sample in a study of regulatory T cells in long-lasting Graves disease. TCRdb re-called the multiplex PCR reads with MiXCR, one entry per CDR3 protein. The sample contains 200,000 to 250,000 distinct CDR3 sequences, roughly 19% of which appear only once. This sample was shared with a second study, whose subject was T cells in Graves' hyperthyroidism and ophthalmopathy.

The sequencing used peripheral blood mononuclear cells (PBMCs), collected at new diagnosis, from a patient treated with antithyroid drugs. These receptors were obtained from a woman younger than 45 with Graves disease. Both conserved end residues are part of each CDR3. The D gene is left open where the match is weak. The size field is filled for only some rows; it gives once, few, many or a size class.

>-|TRBJ2-3|TRBD2|TRBV5-4
TGTGCCAGCAGCTTGCCGGGGACTAGTGTAAATACGCAGTATTTT
CASSLPGTSVNTQYF
>many|TRBJ1-4|-|TRBV7-2
TGTGCCAGCAGCCGTCCGGGACATTTTAATGAAAAACTGTTTTTT
CASSRPGHFNEKLFF
>many|TRBJ2-1|TRBD1|TRBV24-1
TGTGCCACCAGTGATTCGAGTTCCGGGACAGGGAAAGACAATGAGCAGTTCTTC
CATSDSSSGTGKDNEQFF
>few|TRBJ2-7|-|TRBV7-6
TGTGCCAGCAGGCCGAGCCCAGAAGGGGCAGGGGACGAGCAGTACTTC
CASRPSPEGAGDEQYF
>many|TRBJ1-1|-|TRBV6-1
TGTGCCAGCAGTCTTAATAGCCCGGGACGCCGCACCATGAACACTGAAGCTTTCTTT
CASSLNSPGRRTMNTEAFF
>once|TRBJ2-5|TRBD2|TRBV20-1
TGCAGTGCTAGCCGACCGGGGCTAGCGGGTAACCAAGAGACCCAGTACTTC
CSASRPGLAGNQETQYF
>many|TRBJ1-1|TRBD1|TRBV15
TGTGCCACCAGCAGAAAACAGGGGGAGGGTGAAGCTTTCTTT
CATSRKQGEGEAFF
>many|TRBJ2-7|-|TRBV19
TGTGCCAGTAGCCCAGGGTTCTCCTACGAGCAGTACTTC
CASSPGFSYEQYF
>-|TRBJ2-2|TRBD2|TRBV3-1
TGTGCCAGCAGCCGCCCTACTAGCGTGAACACCGGGGAGCTGTTTTTT
CASSRPTSVNTGELFF
>many|TRBJ1-5|-|TRBV2
TGTGCCAGCAGTGAAGCAGGGGGGCATCAGCCCCAGCATTTT
CASSEAGGHQPQHF
>many|TRBJ1-1|-|TRBV7-2
TGTGCCAGCAGCCTTAGGGGGAGAGCGAACACTGAAGCTTTCTTT
CASSLRGRANTEAFF
>many|TRBJ1-1|-|TRBV7-2
TGTGCCAGCAGCCCCTATCAGGGGGAAGCTTTCTTT
CASSPYQGEAFF
>many|TRBJ1-2|-|TRBV11-2
TGTGCCAGCAGTCAGTCATCTCTACGAGGCTACACCTTC
CASSQSSLRGYTF
>-|TRBJ2-1|-|TRBV20-1
TGCAGTGCTGCAGAAGAGCCATTTGAGAAGCAGTTCTTC
CSAAEEPFEKQFF
>many|TRBJ1-1|-|TRBV10-3
TGTGCCATCAGTGAGGGAGGGTACACTGAAGCTTTCTTT
CAISEGGYTEAFF
>-|TRBJ2-7|TRBD2|TRBV29-1
TGCAGCGTTGAGATAGCGGGACCCTCCTACGAGCAGTACTTC
CSVEIAGPSYEQYF
>many|TRBJ1-5|TRBD1|TRBV28
TGTGCCAGCAGCATGGGGACAGGGGGATCTCAGCCCCAGCATTTT
CASSMGTGGSQPQHF
>many|TRBJ1-4|-|TRBV10-3
TGTGCCATCAGTGAGTCGATGGCAGGTAGAGGTGAAAAACTGTTTTTT
CAISESMAGRGEKLFF
>-|TRBJ1-1|TRBD1|TRBV29-1
TGCAGCGCCGTCGACAGGGCGAACACTGAAGCTTTCTTT
CSAVDRANTEAFF
>many|TRBJ1-1|TRBD1|TRBV19
TGTGCCAGTAGTAGACAGGGGGGGTTGGCTGAAGCTTTCTTT
CASSRQGGLAEAFF
>many|TRBJ1-1|TRBD1|TRBV10-3
TGTGCCACCAAGGGACAGGTGGAAACTGAAGCTTTCTTT
CATKGQVETEAFF
>-|TRBJ2-5|TRBD1|TRBV6-1
TGTGCCAGCACAGACAGGGGGCCGGAGACCCAGTACTTC
CASTDRGPETQYF
>many|TRBJ1-1|-|TRBV5-1
TGCGCCAGCAGCTTGGGGGTGAACGTGAACACTGAAGCTTTCTTT
CASSLGVNVNTEAFF
>-|TRBJ1-4|-|TRBV30
TGTGCCTGGACGGACGGACTTAATGAAAAACTGTTTTTT
CAWTDGLNEKLFF
>many|TRBJ2-5|-|TRBV12-3/TRBV12-4
TGTGCCAGCAGTGGCGGTTCGCAAGAGACCCAGTACTTC
CASSGGSQETQYF
>many|TRBJ1-5|-|TRBV6-2/TRBV6-3
TGTGCCAGCAGACCCGACGGGGCAGGGGCTGATCAGCCCCAGCATTTT
CASRPDGAGADQPQHF
>few|TRBJ1-1|-|TRBV28
TGTGCCAGCAGTTTAATAGTAGCAGGGAGGCTTGAAGCTTTCTTT
CASSLIVAGRLEAFF
>many|TRBJ2-1|TRBD2|TRBV28
TGTGCCAGCAGCTATCTCTACACCGGGACTAGCTACAATGAGCAGTTCTTC
CASSYLYTGTSYNEQFF
>many|TRBJ1-3|-|TRBV2
TGTGCCAGCAGTGCGGTCCTCTCTGGAAACACCATATATTTT
CASSAVLSGNTIYF
>many|TRBJ1-1|-|TRBV20-1
TGCAGTGCTCCCGAGACCACCCAGAACACTGAAGCTTTCTTT
CSAPETTQNTEAFF
>many|TRBJ1-1|-|TRBV20-1
TGCAGTGCTAGAGGCGAGAACACTGAAGCTTTCTTT
CSARGENTEAFF
>many|TRBJ2-1|-|TRBV4-1
TGCGCCAGCAGCCAACCCGGGACACGAAACAATGAGCAGTTCTTC
CASSQPGTRNNEQFF
>many|TRBJ1-6|-|TRBV28
TGTGCCAGCAGTCTGATTCAGGGTATGGTTTCACCCCTCCACTTT
CASSLIQGMVSPLHF
>many|TRBJ1-3|-|TRBV13
TGTGCCAGCAAAGAAAGAGAGGGTTCGGGTGGAAACACCATATATTTT
CASKEREGSGGNTIYF
>many|TRBJ2-3|TRBD2|TRBV27
TGTGCCAGCAGTCCGGGGACTAGCGGGAGAGATACGCAGTATTTT
CASSPGTSGRDTQYF
>many|TRBJ1-1|TRBD1|TRBV28
TGTGCCAGCAGTCCCGGAGACAGGGAGAGCACTGAAGCTTTCTTT
CASSPGDRESTEAFF
>many|TRBJ2-1|TRBD2|TRBV11-2
TGTGCCAGCAGCTTAGAATGGGGGGGGGGAGGTAGGCACAATGAGCAGTTCTTC
CASSLEWGGGGRHNEQFF
>many|TRBJ1-2|-|TRBV7-9
TGTGCCAGCAGCTTAGCGGACAGATATGGCTACACCTTC
CASSLADRYGYTF
>many|TRBJ2-7|-|TRBV28
TGTGCCAGCAGGGAACAGGGTCCCTACGAGCAGTACTTC
CASREQGPYEQYF
>few|TRBJ2-5|TRBD2|TRBV2
TGTGCCACCGCTGGGGCTAGCGGTATTGCGGAGACCCAGTACTTC
CATAGASGIAETQYF
>-|TRBJ2-3|-|TRBV19
TGTGCCACCACCTACGGGACATCTATCTCAGATACGCAGTATTTT
CATTYGTSISDTQYF
>many|TRBJ1-1|TRBD1|TRBV20-1
TGCAGTGCTAGAGTGGGGGGACAGGGATGGACTGAAGCTTTCTTT
CSARVGGQGWTEAFF
>many|TRBJ2-3|-|TRBV6-1
TGTGCCAGCAGACCCCAGGGGCCAATCGCGGGAGATACGCAGTATTTT
CASRPQGPIAGDTQYF
>-|TRBJ1-2|-|TRBV5-4
TGTGCCAGCAGCTTAGGTTCCGGAGAGAGCTACACCTTC
CASSLGSGESYTF
>-|TRBJ1-6|-|TRBV27
TGTGCCAGCAGTCTATTCCAAGGTGGACCTCTCCACTTT
CASSLFQGGPLHF
>many|TRBJ2-3|-|TRBV2
TGTGCCAGCAGTGTACTTCTAGTTACTAGCACAGATACGCAGTATTTT
CASSVLLVTSTDTQYF
>many|TRBJ1-6|-|TRBV5-1
TGCGCCAGCAGCTCCGGGACACTCCGGTCAGAATCACCCCTCCACTTT
CASSSGTLRSESPLHF
>-|TRBJ2-3|-|TRBV7-9
TGTGCCAGCAGCTTGGGCAGAGACACAGATACGCAGTATTTT
CASSLGRDTDTQYF
>many|TRBJ2-1|TRBD2|TRBV20-1
TGCAGTGCGAGGAGCGGGGGTTACAATGAGCAGTTCTTC
CSARSGGYNEQFF
>many|TRBJ2-2|TRBD2|TRBV7-3
TGTGCCAGCAGCCCGACTAGCGGGGGGCCCGGGGAGCTGTTTTTT
CASSPTSGGPGELFF
>many|TRBJ2-1|TRBD2|TRBV6-1
TGTGCCAGCAGAGATACTAGCGGGGGCGGGCCAGGTGAGCAGTTCTTC
CASRDTSGGGPGEQFF
>many|TRBJ1-2|TRBD1|TRBV12-5
TGTGCTAGTGGTTTGACAGGACAGGAGTACTATGGCTACACCTTC
CASGLTGQEYYGYTF
>-|TRBJ1-1|-|TRBV20-1
TGCAGTGCTAAGCGACAGACTGAAGTTTTCTTT
CSAKRQTEVFF